Listed below are T cell receptor beta chains from one sample, sequenced in a study of PD-1 blockade in classical Hodgkin lymphoma. Assay: immunoSEQ multiplex PCR; the TCRdb copy retains only in-frame clones and omits some. The sample consists of about 86,000 clones, nearly 90% of them appearing once. This specimen was peripheral blood mononuclear cells (PBMCs), taken before the second cycle of nivolumab. The receptors stem from a human donor with classical Hodgkin lymphoma. CDR3s include the opening cysteine and the closing phenylalanine or tryptophan. D genes are given only for firm matches. Size values are once, few and many counts, or a class for expanded clones, and some rows have none.

v_gene	d_gene	j_gene	abundance	CDR3aa	CDR3nt
TRBV5-1	TRBD1	TRBJ2-2	.	CASSASGQGRTGELFF	TGCGCCAGCAGCGCCTCGGGACAGGGGCGAACCGGGGAGCTGTTTTTT
TRBV7-6	.	TRBJ1-1	.	CASSLYHNKPEAFF	TGTGCCAGCAGCTTATATCATAACAAACCTGAAGCTTTCTTT
TRBV27	.	TRBJ2-2	.	CASSSPPGELFF	TGTGCCAGCAGTTCCCCACCCGGGGAGCTGTTTTTT
TRBV27	.	TRBJ1-1	.	CASGVNTEAFF	TGTGCCAGTGGAGTGAACACTGAAGCTTTCTTT
TRBV11-2	.	TRBJ2-5	.	CASRPSRRRQETQYF	TGTGCCAGCAGGCCTAGCAGACGCCGGCAAGAGACCCAGTACTTC
TRBV10-3	TRBD2	TRBJ2-7	.	CAISERTSGPLYEQYF	TGTGCCATCAGTGAGCGGACTAGTGGGCCCCTCTACGAGCAGTACTTC
TRBV28	.	TRBJ1-2	.	CASTTGSYGYTF	TGTGCCAGCACCACGGGGTCTTATGGCTACACCTTC
TRBV4-1	.	TRBJ2-2	.	CASSQELGYTGELFF	TGCGCCAGCAGCCAAGAATTAGGGTACACCGGGGAGCTGTTTTTT
TRBV11-2	.	TRBJ1-5	once	CASSLGQASPQHF	TGTGCCAGCAGCTTAGGACAGGCCTCGCCCCAGCATTTT
TRBV4-1	TRBD2	TRBJ2-5	once	CASSQLTGREWGQETQYF	TGCGCCAGCAGCCAGCTCACCGGGCGGGAGTGGGGACAAGAGACCCAGTACTTC
TRBV27	TRBD1	TRBJ1-1	.	CASSSYARQPGGGPAFF	TGTGCCAGCAGTTCTTATGCCAGACAGCCAGGGGGGGGGCCAGCTTTCTTT
TRBV7-6	.	TRBJ1-1	.	CASSLGAGLNTEAFF	TGTGCCAGCAGCTTAGGGGCAGGCCTGAACACTGAAGCTTTCTTT
TRBV27	.	TRBJ2-3	.	CASSHGRFGETHYF	TGTGCCAGCAGTCATGGACGGTTTGGCGAAACCCACTATTTT
TRBV5-1	.	TRBJ2-1	.	CASRLAHEQFF	TGCGCCAGCAGACTAGCACATGAGCAGTTCTTC
TRBV6-1	.	TRBJ1-4	.	CATRSGEKLFF	TGTGCCACCCGTTCCGGGGAAAAACTGTTTTTT
TRBV5-4	TRBD2	TRBJ2-7	.	CASSLKAGGPYEQYF	TGTGCCAGCAGCTTGAAAGCGGGAGGCCCCTACGAGCAGTACTTC
TRBV5-4	.	TRBJ1-4	.	CASSLSGFEKLFF	TGTGCCAGCAGCTTATCAGGCTTTGAAAAACTGTTTTTT
TRBV28	TRBD2	TRBJ2-1	once	CASSFSGRTYNEQFF	TGTGCCAGCAGTTTTAGCGGGAGAACCTACAATGAGCAGTTCTTC
TRBV15	.	TRBJ2-1	.	CATSRELSGELGNEQFF	TGTGCCACCAGCAGAGAGTTGTCGGGGGAATTGGGGAATGAGCAGTTCTTC
TRBV10-1	.	TRBJ2-7	.	CASSEDSRGFYEQYF	TGCGCCAGCAGTGAAGATAGCCGGGGCTTCTACGAGCAGTACTTC
TRBV7-8	.	TRBJ2-3	many	CASSLAKGGGRTDTQYF	TGTGCCAGCAGCTTAGCGAAGGGGGGGGGCCGCACAGATACGCAGTATTTT
TRBV4-1	TRBD2	TRBJ2-1	few	CASSQTSGRTDEQFF	TGCGCCAGCAGCCAGACTAGCGGGAGGACTGATGAGCAGTTCTTC
TRBV9	.	TRBJ1-4	.	CASSIGTFNEKLFF	TGTGCCAGCAGTATCGGAACCTTTAATGAAAAACTGTTTTTT
TRBV19	TRBD1	TRBJ2-7	.	CASSPGTGGYEQYF	TGTGCCAGTAGTCCGGGGACAGGGGGCTACGAGCAGTACTTC
TRBV28	TRBD1	TRBJ1-2	.	CASSPPGTGGGYTF	TGTGCCAGCAGTCCACCCGGGACAGGGGGGGGCTACACCTTC
TRBV7-9	.	TRBJ2-7	.	CASSFPGTKAYEQYF	TGTGCCAGCAGCTTCCCCGGGACAAAGGCCTACGAGCAGTACTTC
TRBV6-1	.	TRBJ2-6	.	CASSGKLGANVLTF	TGTGCCAGCAGCGGAAAGCTGGGGGCCAACGTCCTGACTTTC
TRBV20-1	.	TRBJ2-3	.	CSATRDTQYF	TGCAGTGCTACGAGAGATACGCAGTATTTT
TRBV2	.	TRBJ2-2	.	CASSERVRETGELFF	TGTGCCAGCAGTGAAAGGGTTAGGGAGACCGGGGAGCTGTTTTTT
TRBV5-1	.	TRBJ2-7	.	CASSLRAGTSNEQYF	TGCGCCAGCAGCTTGCGAGCCGGGACAAGTAACGAGCAGTACTTC
TRBV7-8	TRBD1	TRBJ1-1	.	CASSLAGQGRTEAFF	TGTGCCAGCAGCTTAGCGGGACAGGGTCGGACTGAAGCTTTCTTT
TRBV11-2	TRBD1	TRBJ2-6	.	CASSQLWARGQVGANVLTF	TGTGCCAGCAGCCAGCTTTGGGCAAGGGGGCAAGTTGGGGCCAACGTCCTGACTTTC
TRBV28	.	TRBJ1-5	.	CASSLGPGEGAHQPQHF	TGTGCCAGCAGTTTAGGGCCGGGGGAAGGGGCTCATCAGCCCCAGCATTTT
TRBV27	TRBD1	TRBJ1-4	.	CASSLSSRGEKLFF	TGTGCCAGCAGTTTATCGAGCAGGGGGGAAAAACTGTTTTTT
TRBV27	TRBD2	TRBJ2-3	once	CASFFSGGLTDTQYF	TGTGCCAGCTTTTTTAGCGGGGGCCTCACAGATACGCAGTATTTT